One sample yielded the 5 T cell receptor beta chains listed below, sequenced in a study of cytomegalovirus exposure and HLA in healthy donors. The PCR contained 60 Vbeta and 13 Jbeta primers. TCRdb's table, derived via immunoSEQ multiplex PCR, lists solely in-frame clones and lacks some. The sample lists 100,000 to 150,000 clones, roughly 82% occurring once. Material: PBMCs. Source of these receptors: a boy aged 5-17 years in good health and CMV-seronegative.

The rearrangement links TRBV19 to TRBJ1-1; TRBD1 matches at 7 bases. This CDR3 is built from 13 residues. V shed 7 bases and J 0 bases; nucleotides not matched to a gene: 2. Germline V gene data show CDR1 as LNHDA and CDR2 as SQIVND (reference sequence). The CDR3 region is CASKGGLNTEAFF. The CDR3 nucleotides read TGTGCCAGTAAAGGGGGCCTGAACACTGAAGCTTTCTTT. Using reference TRBV19 and TRBJ1-1 for the parts outside the CDR3, the full variable domain is DGGITQSPKYLFRKEGQNVTLSCEQNLNHDAMYWYRQDPGQGLRLIYYSQIVNDFQKGDIAEGYSVSREKKESFPLTVTSAQKNPTAFYLCASKGGLNTEAFFGQGTRLTVV.

The chain links TRBV5-4 to TRBJ1-1; possible D gene TRBD1, 6 bases. Trimming cost V 4 bases and J 0 bases, with 16 bases left between them. The germline gives CDR1 SGHNT, CDR2 YYREEE (reference sequence). CDR3 length equals 16 residues. Here the CDR3 DNA reads TGTGCCAGCAGCCCTACCCTGACAGGCCTGAACACTGAAGCTTTCTTT. This encodes CASSPTLTGLNTEAFF.

The chain joins TRBV2 to TRBJ2-7, with TRBD1 identical over 12 bases. The CDR3 loop spans 14 amino acids. The junction had 4 bases not matched to a gene; V was cut back by 5 bases and J by 5 bases. Germline-derived CDR1 and CDR2 are SNHLY and FYNNEI. DNA for the CDR3: TGTGCCAGCAGTAGGGGACAGGGGGCCCACGAGCAGTACTTC. Translating it yields CASSRGQGAHEQYF.

A single count supports this clone. The chain recombines TRBV5-6 with TRBJ2-1, with 13 bases fitting TRBD2. This CDR3 comprises 13 residues. Germline-derived CDR1 and CDR2 are SGHDT and YYEEEE. The CDR3 sequence is CAFGLAGVGEQFF. In nucleotides, the CDR3 is TGTGCGTTCGGACTAGCGGGAGTAGGTGAGCAGTTCTTC.

This clone was seen more than once but under ten times. The genes are TRBV11-1 and TRBJ2-3; a weak D match, TRBD2 (5 bases). The CDR3 is made up of 12 amino acids. V gave up 5 bases and J gave up 13 bases, with 16 bases separating them. Per the germline V gene, CDR1 is SGHAT and CDR2 is FQDESV (reference sequence). DNA of the CDR3: TGTGCCAGCAGCCAGGACTTGGATATTAAGTATTTT. Translated: CASSQDLDIKYF.